This T cell receptor beta chain comes out of a study of T cells in Graves' hyperthyroidism and ophthalmopathy. As for the study in general: Any treatment followed the collection of peripheral blood at initial diagnosis.

This clonotype was detected ten times or more. What it binds is not known. V lost 5 bases and J lost 4, with 8 bases in between. Germline values: CDR1 SGHTA, CDR2 FQGNSA. The CDR3 loop spans 12 amino acids. Overall study results and limits: The model anticipated ophthalmopathy a median approximately 6.5 months pre-onset. In the blood, most expanded thyroid clonotypes above 0.001 appeared as well.

The CDR3 regions of TCR beta were amplified from RNA transcripts. A first-round RT-PCR of the TCR CDR3 used the HTBI primer set. TCRdb re-called the multiplex PCR reads through MiXCR, storing one row per CDR3 protein. Among about half a million distinct CDR3 sequences listed, less than 25% were seen once. Exclusions: uncontrolled infection, other autoimmune disease, pregnancy, lactation. This clonotype originated in a woman in her 30s with Graves' ophthalmopathy. The specimen was blood. The rearrangement uses TRBV7-2 and TRBJ2-5; D not certain. In DNA form, the CDR3 reads TGTGCCAGCAGCACCCAGACAGAGACCCAGTACTTC. It specifies CASSTQTETQYF. Full variable domain (rest looked up from reference TRBV7-2 and TRBJ2-5): GAGVSQSPSNKVTEKGKDVELRCDPISGHTALYWYRQSLGQGLEFLIYFQGNSAPDKSGLPSDRFSAERTGGSVSTLTIQRTQQEDSAVYLCASSTQTETQYFGPGTRLLVL.